Sequencing of this T cell receptor (beta chain) was carried out in a study of response to subunit inactivated influenza vaccine. Study-level findings and limits: The authors suggested that few new T cells are recruited per seasonal influenza vaccination.

The CDR3 consists of 16 residues. The germline V gene encodes CDR1 LGHNA and CDR2 YNFKEQ. With 4 bases removed from V and 1 base from J, the gap between germline ends came to 16 bases. This clonotype has a handful of counts. Its specificity is not known. One entry per CDR3 protein, called by TCRdb with MiXCR from the RT-PCR reads. This table holds approximately 520,000 distinct CDR3 sequences, 16% found once. The chain combines TRBV4-2 with TRBJ2-5, with D maybe TRBD2 (6 bases). Sequencing used CD4+ T cells sorted from PBMCs, obtained around 25 months after vaccination. The sequence was obtained from a man in his fifties or sixties who received an inactivated influenza vaccine. The CDR3 sequence is CASSLELRGSQETQYF. CDR3 DNA sequence: TGTGCCAGCAGCCTAGAACTCCGGGGGAGCCAAGAGACCCAGTACTTC.